This section outlines one T cell receptor beta chain sequence together with its context. The data are from a study of memory CD4+ T cells and cytomegalovirus serostatus. About the study: Donors were healthy Belgian adults, 9 CMV seropositive and 20 to 30 seronegative.

Single viable CD3+CD4+CD8-CD45RO+ cells were sorted as the memory CD4+ T cells. CD4+ T cells were isolated by positive magnetic selection. Profiled with immunoSEQ multiplex PCR; TCRdb holds only in-frame clones, not every one. The table shows under 55,000 clones, with about three quarters occurring only once. Germline V gene lookup returns CDR1 SNHLY and CDR2 FYNNEI. The CDR3 spans 15 residues. Trimming removed 5 bases at V and 1 base at J, with 14 bases between. This receptor was identified in an adult in good health and CMV-seropositive. This sequence joins TRBV2 and TRBJ1-1, with no clear D. Source material: memory CD4+ T cells from blood. CDR3 sequence (DNA): TGTGCCAGCAGTACCGGATGGGGAGGGAACACTGAAGCTTTCTTT. Encoded protein: CASSTGWGGNTEAFF.